This T cell receptor beta chain was retrieved from a study of shared clonotypes between healthy human individuals. Study-wide background: Donors were a couple of women and a few men aged 18 to 49. Study conclusions and caveats: The low donor count limited represented genetic and exposure-history diversity.

Germline loops: CDR1 MDHEN, CDR2 SYDVKM. The CDR3 has 15 residues. The V end was cut by 6 bases, the J end by 4 bases, with 15 bases between. To make CD8 memory, CD45RO+ cells were put together with CCR7-negative CD45RA+ TemRA cells. TCRdb's table, derived via immunoSEQ multiplex PCR, lists solely in-frame clones and lacks some. The sample carries approximately 100,000 clones, 67% recorded once. Concerning this clone: The antigen is unknown.

This chain uses TRBV28 with TRBJ1-4; D unresolved. Sequenced: memory CD8+ T cells sorted from blood. The sample's subset: CD45RO+ cells pooled with CCR7-negative TemRA cells. The source is a woman in her 30s in good health. The CDR3 nucleotides are TGTGCCAGCAGCCCACCCGGGCCCTTTAATGAAAAACTGTTTTTT. Translation: CASSPPGPFNEKLFF.